This TCR beta chain comes out of a study of regulatory T cells in long-lasting Graves disease. Study results and limitations: Sample size was small, which may have lowered accuracy.

This CDR3 has 20 residues. Per the germline V gene, CDR1 is SGHDN and CDR2 is FVKESK. A note on this clonotype: Antigen specificity is unknown. Compared with germline, one end of the junction differs, possibly owing to a read error.

Time point: persistent/refractory GD, antithyroid drugs over 5 years with positive TRAb. RNA isolated from PBMCs was used to make the TCR library. CDR3 regions were amplified by Arm-PCR using iRepertoire HTBI primers to build TCR beta libraries. One entry per CDR3 protein, called by TCRdb with MiXCR from the multiplex PCR reads. The data show about 400,000 distinct CDR3 sequences, 20% to 25% seen once. The source is a female donor with Graves disease. The sample here was peripheral blood mononuclear cells (PBMCs), taken when the disease was refractory, from a patient treated with antithyroid drugs. The chain is built from TRBV14 and TRBJ2-5; 13 nucleotides match TRBD2. In DNA, the CDR3 is TGTGCCAGCAGCCAACAGGGGTTTTGGACTAGCGGGAGTAAGCAAGAGACCAAGTACTTC. Translation: CASSQQGFWTSGSKQETKYF.